The entry that follows covers one T cell receptor beta chain sequence. As yet, its antigen is unknown. Germline V gene lookup returns CDR1 SGHDN and CDR2 FVKESK. The CDR3 extends over 14 amino acids. The data derive from a study of CXCR3-negative and CXCR3-positive naive CD8 T cells. Study in general: The TRB read total, roughly 140 million, broke down to about 1.5 +/- 0.3 million reads per library.

The study, taken as a whole, reports: Diversity proved comparably high across both naive subsets and much lower in memory CD8+ cells.

Libraries were UMI-labeled 5' RACE TRB cDNA. TCRdb reprocessed the 5' RACE reads and keeps a single row for each CDR3 protein, giving no DNA. The table counts tens of thousands of distinct CDR3 sequences; over 12% lies in the top ten. The TCR was taken from a human donor in good health. Some clones in this sample may be carry-over from other donors' samples. The sample taken for sequencing was memory CD8+ T cells from blood. V usage is TRBV14 and J usage is TRBJ2-7. The CDR3 loop is CASSPAHGPYEQYF.